This record covers a single T cell receptor beta chain. What it binds is unknown. These data come from a study of cytomegalovirus exposure and HLA in healthy donors. Primers: 60 Vbeta forward and 13 Jbeta reverse. Clones were sequenced by immunoSEQ multiplex PCR, and TCRdb holds only the in-frame ones, with some missing. This sample lists 70,000 or so clones; its ten largest clones have roughly 2.4%. Study-level results: Per a prior analysis, the majority of TCR beta V segments were productive roughly 90% or roughly 30% of the time. Reports state that TCR beta sequences accurately predicted most subjects' HLA-A and HLA-B alleles. DRB1 had the most TCR associations and HLA-C the fewest, a later analysis found, with rates varying by HLA locus.

The TCR sequence derives from a female donor in good health and CMV-seropositive. The sample was PBMCs.

The CDR3 sequence: CASSPGLGVTDTQYF. The CDR3 nucleotides read TGTGCCAGCAGCCCGGGACTAGGAGTGACAGATACGCAGTATTTT. The chain is built from TRBV7-3 and TRBJ2-3, with 8 nucleotides matching TRBD2. CDR1 is SGHTA, CDR2 FQGTGA, per germline. The CDR3 contains 15 residues. V was pared by 5 bases and J by 3 bases, with 7 bases of the junction left unmatched. Based on the CDR3 plus reference TRBV7-3 and TRBJ2-3, the full variable domain is GAGVSQTPSNKVTEKGKYVELRCDPISGHTALYWYRQSLGQGPEFLIYFQGTGAADDSGLPNDRFFAVRPEGSVSTLKIQRTERGDSAVYLCASSPGLGVTDTQYFGPGTRLTVL.